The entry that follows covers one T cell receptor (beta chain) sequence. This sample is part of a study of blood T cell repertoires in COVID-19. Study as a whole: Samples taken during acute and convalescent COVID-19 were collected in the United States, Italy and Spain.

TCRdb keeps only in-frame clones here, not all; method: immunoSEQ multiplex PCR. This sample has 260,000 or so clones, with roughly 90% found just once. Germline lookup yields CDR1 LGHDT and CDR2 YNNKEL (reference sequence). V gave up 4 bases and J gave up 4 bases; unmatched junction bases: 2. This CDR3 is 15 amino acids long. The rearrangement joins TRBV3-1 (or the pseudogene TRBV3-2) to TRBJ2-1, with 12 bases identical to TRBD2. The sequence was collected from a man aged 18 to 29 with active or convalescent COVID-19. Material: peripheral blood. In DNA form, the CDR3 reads TGTGCCAGCAGCCGGGGACTAGCGGGTTACAATGAGCAGTTCTTC. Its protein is CASSRGLAGYNEQFF.